This T cell receptor beta chain was observed in a study of technical replicates of blood from several donors. The protocol was immunoSEQ multiplex PCR, while the TCRdb copy is restricted to in-frame clones and leaves out a portion. The table lists just under 85,000 clones, approximately 90% of them singletons, with about 0.26% in the top ten. This clone occurred once. CDR3 length: 14 residues. Looked up from germline, CDR1 is SEHNR and CDR2 is FQNEAQ (reference sequence). The chain employs TRBV7-9 and TRBJ2-3, with 13 bases lining up with TRBD2. Specimen: T cells isolated from PBMCs. The sequence was obtained from a human donor in good health. The DNA for the CDR3 is TGTGCTGACGGACTAGCGGGAGTCGGAGATACGCAGTATTTT. Its translation is CADGLAGVGDTQYF.